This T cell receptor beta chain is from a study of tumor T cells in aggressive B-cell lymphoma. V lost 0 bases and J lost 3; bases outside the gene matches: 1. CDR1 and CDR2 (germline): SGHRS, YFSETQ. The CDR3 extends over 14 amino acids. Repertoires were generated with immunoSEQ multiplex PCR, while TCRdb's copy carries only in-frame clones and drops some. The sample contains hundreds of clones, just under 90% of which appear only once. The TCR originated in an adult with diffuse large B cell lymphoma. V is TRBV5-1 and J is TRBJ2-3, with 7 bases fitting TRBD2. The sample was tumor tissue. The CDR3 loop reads CASSLGTSTDTQYF. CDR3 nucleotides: TGCGCCAGCAGCTTGGGGACTAGTACAGATACGCAGTATTTT.